Sequencing of this TCR beta chain was carried out in a study of OX40 agonist ivuxolimab in advanced cancers. About the study: All patients had ivuxolimab intravenously every 2 weeks at 0.01 to 10 mg/kg. Earlier anti-PD-1, anti-PD-L1 or anti-CTLA-4 therapy was permitted; under 50% had received some. Partial responses occurred in Three dose-escalation patients, one with hepatocellular carcinoma and two with cutaneous melanoma. Whole-study findings and limits: Also showing low normalized T-cell clonal expansion were some of the nonresponders.

As regards this clone: Its antigen is still unknown.

TCRdb keeps only in-frame clones here, not all; method: immunoSEQ multiplex PCR. The profile shows 35,000 to 40,000 clones, around 89% of them singletons. Germline CDR1 and CDR2: LGHNT and FRNRAP. Trimming stripped 5 bases from V and 0 bases from J, with 19 bases between. The CDR3 totals 17 residues. Sequenced material: CD4+ or CD8+ T cells sorted from blood, taken in a trial of the OX40 agonist ivuxolimab. This receptor was obtained from an adult with an advanced solid tumor such as melanoma, head and neck, liver or kidney cancer. This sequence joins TRBV12-5 and TRBJ1-2, with D hard to call. The CDR3 nucleotides read TGTGCTAGTGGTCCCCCCCCCTCGACAAAGACTAACTATGGCTACACCTTC. Translation gives CASGPPPSTKTNYGYTF.